This T cell receptor (beta chain) was profiled in a study of cytomegalovirus exposure and HLA in healthy donors. This clone was picked up a small number of times. The PCR was carried out with 60 Vbeta primers and 13 Jbeta primers. Sequenced by immunoSEQ multiplex PCR; TCRdb stores in-frame clones only, minus some. This sample yields around 110,000 clones, of which roughly four fifths are seen a single time; roughly 3.6% belongs to the top ten. V lost 5 bases to trimming and J lost 0 bases; unmatched junction nucleotides: 11. CDR3 length: 19 amino acids. Germline V CDR1 and CDR2: SGHTA, FQGTGA. The V gene is TRBV7-3, the J gene TRBJ2-3; 13 positions agree with TRBD2. The TCR comes from a man between 60 and 75 years old in good health and CMV-seronegative. The material sequenced was PBMCs. The CDR3 here is CASSRVTSGGHSSTDTQYF. The DNA of the CDR3 is TGTGCCAGCAGCCGCGTGACTAGCGGGGGGCATAGTAGCACAGATACGCAGTATTTT.